This entry lists 4 T cell receptor beta chains sequenced from one sample in a study of identical twins. TCRdb processed the 5' RACE reads anew with MiXCR; each CDR3 protein has one entry. The sample records 1.5 million or so distinct CDR3 sequences, less than 35% being singletons. Specimen: cord blood. The receptors shown here come from a newborn girl in good health.

The chain joins TRBV3-1 to TRBJ2-4; unclear D gene. CDR3 size: 15 residues. V dropped 0 bases and J dropped 1 base, with 7 bases sitting between them. Germline V gives CDR1 LGHDT, CDR2 YNNKEL (reference sequence). CDR3 DNA sequence: TGTGCCAGCAGCCAAGATTTCAGGGCCAAAAACATTCAGTACTTC. Translating gives CASSQDFRAKNIQYF.

This clonotype was detected only a few times. V gene TRBV27 combines with J gene TRBJ1-1; D is unresolved. Germline CDR1 reads MNHEY; CDR2 reads SMNVEV (reference sequence). The CDR3 spans 13 residues. With 2 bases removed from V and 6 bases from J, the gap between germline ends came to 10 bases. CDR3 amino acids: CASSLPGSPEAFF. The CDR3 DNA reads as TGTGCCAGCAGTTTACCGGGGTCGCCTGAAGCTTTCTTT.

This sequence joins TRBV24-1 and TRBJ1-5, with a tentative D call TRBD1 (5 bases). The CDR3 length is 16 residues. The germline gives CDR1 KGHDR, CDR2 SFDVKD. V was clipped by 4 bases and J by 0 bases, with 12 bases between them. The CDR3 bases are TGTGCCACCAGTGACTCCGGGACGTATAGCAATCAGCCCCAGCATTTT. This codes for CATSDSGTYSNQPQHF.

This clonotype came up a few times. The chain combines TRBV12-3 or TRBV12-4 with TRBJ2-4; D is undetermined. Deletions cut 6 bases from V and 7 bases from J, with 25 bases between. CDR3 length equals 17 residues. The DNA of the CDR3 is TGTGCCAGCAGCCCAGACCGAACACGGGCAGTACGGAACATTCAGTACTTC. Translating gives CASSPDRTRAVRNIQYF.